The clone carrying this T cell receptor (beta chain) was seen only once. Naive CD8 cells lacked CD45RO and underwent positive selection for CCR7, leaving out terminally differentiated effector memory CD45RA+ cells. Within Nashville, Tennessee resided all donors, each a Caucasian adult. The sample comes from a study of shared clonotypes between healthy human individuals. Germline-derived CDR1 and CDR2 are MGHRA and YSYEKL. This CDR3 region has 14 residues. With 8 bases removed from V and 9 bases from J, the gap between germline ends came to 20 bases. Method: immunoSEQ multiplex PCR; TCRdb's copy keeps in-frame clones and lacks some. This repertoire shows approximately 2,000,000 clones, just under 95% found once; its top ten account for over 1.5%.

The sequence was collected from a man between 18 and 35 years old in good health. Some clones in this sample may be carry-over from other donors' samples. The V and J genes are TRBV4-1 and TRBJ2-1; D perhaps matches TRBD2 (5 bases). Sequencing was done on a sample of naive CD8+ T cells from PBMCs. CDR3 sequence reads: CASGAGSRAGEQFF. The CDR3 coding sequence is TGCGCCAGCGGCGCGGGCTCGCGTGCGGGTGAGCAGTTCTTC.